The source of this T cell receptor (beta chain) is a study of PD-1 blockade in classical Hodgkin lymphoma (dated by TCRdb to 2018 to 2020). Regarding the study in general: Nivolumab dosing was 3 mg/kg intravenously every 2 weeks, continuing until either disease progression or unacceptable toxicity. A peripheral blood immune signature of response to PD-1 blockade in classical Hodgkin lymphoma was defined using TCR beta sequencing and CyTOF.

The intended sense of this specimen's time point label: cycle 2 day 1 (C2D1) of nivolumab. Every trial patient had relapsed following autologous stem cell transplantation, and prior brentuximab vedotin exposure was what differed among cohorts A, B and C. The trial cohort included some 53 patients with relapsed/refractory classical Hodgkin lymphoma, and each patient had a best overall response of complete response, partial response or progressive disease. Trial patients were treated with single-agent nivolumab in the multi-cohort phase II CheckMate 205 trial. Best overall response was determined by an independent review committee according to the 2007 International Working Group response criteria. PBMCs from the trial were collected at three points: immediately before nivolumab initiation (C1D1), and during therapy at cycle 2 day 1 and cycle 4 day 1. Peripheral blood was collected in 8 mL Vacutainer Cell Preparation Tubes, from which PBMCs were isolated by centrifugation and then cryopreserved.

This clone has a single count. Its antigen is currently not known. Base qualities are not at hand, and no much larger clone is one base apart. The CDR3 numbers 16 residues from cysteine through phenylalanine. CDR3 DNA is the only sequence kept; it has 48 bases, read in frame from the first base. CDR1 SGDLS and CDR2 YYNGEE were looked up in the germline V gene. The V end gives up 0 bases and the J end 2 bases, leaving 6 bases in the junction not matched to a gene. Genomic DNA was isolated using the Qiagen DNeasy kit from unsorted PBMCs as well as from negatively selected CD4+ and CD8+ fractions. TCR beta CDR3 regions were amplified by immunoSEQ multiplex PCR using primers annealing to V and J segments. Amplification bias was minimized using a synthetic immune receptor repertoire, and residual bias was removed computationally after sequencing. Processing in the source paper ran as follows. Repertoire diversity was quantified as the Shannon entropy index using custom Python scripts. Unsorted, CD4+ and CD8+ repertoires were examined separately, except in combined analyses, for which CD4+ and CD8+ sequences were merged in silico. A clone counted as expanded when the clone's frequency after treatment rose at least 2-fold relative to C1D1, and clones undetected at baseline were given a pseudocount of 0.5. Clones with 0 or 1 copy at C1D1 were defined as singleton clones, while clones with 2 or more copies were defined as non-singleton clones. Clones expanded in unsorted samples were labelled as CD4+, CD8+ or unknown by matching protein sequences in sorted samples from the same patient. Wilcoxon tests were applied to paired samples to test diversity changes from C1D1 to C4D1. The source is immuneACCESS, and TCRdb retained only in-frame sequences with V and J called. Part of the clones is not carried over; for the studies checked, unresolved V genes explain less than half of this, and the remainder is unexplained. V, J and clone size derive from that table, while D and trimming were established from the DNA sequence. A total of 84,000 or so clones appear in this sample, about 93% of them only once. The ten largest clones take up about 2.6% of the sample.

The research as a whole found: The study was restricted to a single clinical trial cohort, and the causes of repertoire differences, possibly disease activity or prior therapy, were left undefined. Among trial patients, those achieving complete response had baseline diversity similar to that of newly diagnosed patients, while diversity was significantly lower in partial responders and progressors. Diversity was lower in patients who began nivolumab less than 1 year after ASCT, so these patients were left out of later analyses to avoid confounding by immune reconstitution. By C4D1, a significant rise was seen in CD4+ TCR diversity but not in CD8+ TCR diversity (p=0.0027 vs p=0.16), and the rise was most apparent among complete responders (p=0.02). Baseline TCR diversity was reported to be lower in newly diagnosed patients than in healthy donors, and even lower in relapsed/refractory patients.

The sequencing used peripheral blood mononuclear cells (PBMCs), collected before the second cycle of nivolumab. The TCR originated in a human donor with classical Hodgkin lymphoma. This chain joins TRBV9 to TRBJ2-3, with TRBD2 matching 7 junction bases. The DNA is TGTGCCAGCAGCGTAGGAACGCGGGAGCTCACAGATACGCAGTATTTT. This encodes CASSVGTRELTDTQYF.